A single sample gave rise to the 5 T cell receptor beta chains below, sequenced in a study of blood T cell repertoires in COVID-19. Clones were sequenced by immunoSEQ multiplex PCR, and TCRdb holds only the in-frame ones, with some missing. Found here are about 140,000 clones, about four fifths of them singletons; the top ten hold 4%. What was sequenced was peripheral blood. Receptors were obtained from a woman in her fifties or sixties with acute or convalescent COVID-19.

The V call is TRBV27, the J call TRBJ1-4, with D possibly matching TRBD1 (5 bases). CDR1 and CDR2 (germline): MNHEY, SMNVEV (reference sequence). The CDR3 contains 19 residues. V was pared by 2 bases and J by 0 bases, with 19 bases between. CDR3 loop: CASSLRKWRDQSTNEKLFF. In nucleotides, the CDR3 is TGTGCCAGCAGTTTACGTAAGTGGCGGGACCAGTCAACTAATGAAAAACTGTTTTTT.

The chain has TRBV4-1 and TRBJ1-1, with D perhaps matching TRBD1 (6 bases). The CDR3 covers 15 residues. V was shortened by 3 bases and J by 1 base, with 12 bases between the two germline ends. CDR1 and CDR2 from the germline V gene are MGHRA and YSYEKL. DNA of the CDR3: TGCGCCAGCAGCCAGACCGGGACACAGAACACTGAAGCTTTCTTT. Translated: CASSQTGTQNTEAFF.

The chain employs TRBV3-1 (or the pseudogene TRBV3-2) and TRBJ2-4, with 8 bases lining up with TRBD1. Trimming took 5 bases from V and 8 from J; bases not matched to a gene: 20. This CDR3 spans 18 amino acids. Per germline, CDR1 LGHDT and CDR2 YNNKEL (reference sequence). The CDR3 spells CASSARQTNRQGRHIQYF. CDR3 sequence (DNA): TGTGCCAGCAGCGCACGCCAAACAAACCGACAGGGGAGGCACATTCAGTACTTC.

This clone has only one observation. The chain uses TRBV3-1 (or the pseudogene TRBV3-2) and TRBJ2-3; 8 bases line up with TRBD1. V dropped 5 bases and J dropped 2; count of bases not matched to a gene: 9. The V gene's germline CDR1 is LGHDT and CDR2 YNNKEL (reference sequence). This CDR3 is built from 16 residues. This chain's CDR3 is CASSSRTGQSTDTQYF. CDR3 DNA sequence: TGTGCCAGCAGCTCCCGGACAGGGCAATCCACAGATACGCAGTATTTT.

The J gene is TRBJ2-4, the V gene TRBV11-3; 7 nucleotides agree with TRBD2. J gave up 7 bases and V 5 bases, and 5 bases lay outside the gene matches. The V gene's germline CDR1 is SGHNT and CDR2 YENEEA. This CDR3 comprises 13 residues. CDR3 loop: CASSKAGRNIQYF. In DNA, the CDR3 is TGTGCCAGCAGCAAAGCGGGACGGAACATTCAGTACTTC.